One T cell receptor (beta chain) is described in this entry. The sample belongs to a study of blood T cells in healthy people across ages. CDR3 size: 11 residues. V was shortened by 4 bases and J by 5 bases, with 7 bases between the two germline ends. CDR1 DFQATT and CDR2 SNEGSKA come from the germline V gene (reference sequence). Primed by a sample-barcoded 5' primer and a J-beta primer mix, a second PCR proceeded for roughly 7 to 12 cycles. TCRdb called the 5' RACE reads again in MiXCR, with one record for every CDR3 protein. The repertoire holds hundreds of thousands of distinct CDR3 sequences, with around two thirds as singletons.

The chain recombines TRBV20-1 with TRBJ2-3; D remains unclear. This sequence originates from a man aged 25 to 40 in good health. The sequenced sample consisted of blood. The CDR3 nucleotides are TGCAGTGCTACCCAAGTAGATACGCAGTATTTT. As protein: CSATQVDTQYF.